This TCR beta chain is from a study of identical twins. This clonotype was observed a few times. TCRdb independently ran MiXCR on the 5' RACE reads; one entry per CDR3 protein. The sample includes hundreds of thousands of distinct CDR3 sequences, 21% of them seen just once. These records were also assigned to another study, of T cells expressing NK-cell markers. That study adds: Sorted T-cell subsets CD3+CD56+NKG2C+, CD3+CD56+NKG2C- and CD3+CD56-NKG2C+ were TCR beta-sequenced.

The sequenced sample consisted of PBMCs. The sequence derives from a woman under 30 in good health.

Here the CDR3 DNA reads TGTGCCAGCAGCGCTGGGGGGGCCCCTAGCACAGATACGCAGTATTTT. This sequence encodes CASSAGGAPSTDTQYF. The chain combines TRBV9 with TRBJ2-3; a weak D match, TRBD2 (7 bases). The CDR3 is made up of 16 amino acids. Germline loops: CDR1 SGDLS, CDR2 YYNGEE. V lost 3 bases, J lost 0 bases, and 14 bases lay in between. Combining the CDR3 with reference TRBV9 and TRBJ2-3 gives the whole variable domain DSGVTQTPKHLITATGQRVTLRCSPRSGDLSVYWYQQSLDQGLQFLIQYYNGEERAKGNILERFSAQQFPDLHSELNLSSLELGDSALYFCASSAGGAPSTDTQYFGPGTRLTVL.